A selection of T cell receptor beta chains follows, all from one sample in a study of blood T cell repertoires in COVID-19. Measured with immunoSEQ multiplex PCR; TCRdb has only the in-frame clones, and not every one. The sample records about 90,000 clones, about nine tenths being singletons. Sequenced material: peripheral blood. Source of these receptors: a man aged 45-65 years with acute or convalescent COVID-19. Both conserved end residues are part of each CDR3. The D gene is left open where the match is weak. A clone size is listed for some rows: how often the clone was seen (once, few, many), or a class if it is expanded.

clone_size d_call j_call cdr3_length v_call cdr3_aa cdr3_nt
once NA TRBJ2-1 16 TRBV11-1 CASSPFTGITYNEQFF TGTGCCAGCAGCCCTTTCACAGGGATTACCTACAATGAGCAGTTCTTC
NA NA TRBJ2-1 13 TRBV2 CASSTTPYNEQFF TGTGCCAGCAGCACGACACCCTACAATGAGCAGTTCTTC
NA NA TRBJ2-7 13 TRBV19 CASSMGGIYEQYF TGTGCCAGTAGTATGGGGGGTATCTACGAGCAGTACTTC
few NA TRBJ1-3 15 TRBV6-5 CASRGIQGLGNTIYF TGTGCCAGCAGGGGGATACAGGGCTTGGGAAACACCATATATTTT
NA TRBD1 TRBJ1-2 14 TRBV6-5 CASSRDSHNYGYTF TGTGCCAGCAGTCGGGACAGCCATAACTATGGCTACACCTTC
NA NA TRBJ2-7 14 TRBV6-2/TRBV6-3 CASSYSGRAYEQYF TGTGCCAGCAGTTACTCGGGCCGCGCCTACGAGCAGTACTTC
NA TRBD1 TRBJ1-2 15 TRBV2 CASSGPGQGNYGYTF TGTGCCAGCAGCGGACCGGGACAGGGGAACTATGGCTACACCTTC
NA NA TRBJ1-2 13 TRBV6-5 CASSRTPSSGYTF TGTGCCAGCAGTCGTACACCGTCCTCTGGCTACACCTTC
NA NA TRBJ2-7 12 TRBV6-5 CASSLDRYEQYF TGTGCCAGCAGCCTCGATAGATACGAGCAGTACTTC
NA NA TRBJ1-4 15 TRBV19 CASSIGGATNEKLFF TGTGCCAGTAGTATTGGCGGCGCAACTAATGAAAAACTGTTTTTT
NA TRBD1 TRBJ2-1 15 TRBV6-6 CASLSQGDSYNEQFF TGTGCCAGCCTTTCCCAGGGGGACTCCTACAATGAGCAGTTCTTC
NA NA TRBJ1-5 15 TRBV19 CASSISRVRNQPQHF TGTGCCAGTAGTATAAGCAGGGTACGCAATCAGCCCCAGCATTTT
NA NA TRBJ2-2 14 TRBV5-1 CASRRTGDTGELFF TGCGCCAGCAGACGGACGGGGGACACCGGGGAGCTGTTTTTT
NA TRBD2 TRBJ2-7 11 TRBV6-2/TRBV6-3 CASSDRTSPYF TGTGCCAGCAGCGATCGGACTAGCCCGTACTTC
NA TRBD2 TRBJ2-3 12 TRBV29-1 CSSRESGDTQYF TGCAGCTCGCGGGAGTCCGGAGATACGCAGTATTTT
NA TRBD1 TRBJ2-1 13 TRBV2 CASIRDSNNEQFF TGTGCCAGCATCCGGGACAGCAACAATGAGCAGTTCTTC
NA TRBD2 TRBJ2-5 17 TRBV9 CASSDGLAGLRQETQYF TGTGCCAGCAGCGACGGACTAGCGGGACTCCGACAAGAGACCCAGTACTTC
NA NA TRBJ1-6 17 TRBV27 CASSLLGGRQTNSPLHF TGTGCCAGCAGTTTATTGGGGGGGAGGCAGACTAATTCACCCCTCCACTTT
NA TRBD2 TRBJ2-1 15 TRBV19 CASSISTSGSYEQFF TGTGCCAGTAGTATTTCGACTAGCGGGAGTTACGAGCAGTTCTTC
NA TRBD1 TRBJ1-5 15 TRBV27 CASSPRTGDTQPQHF TGTGCCAGCAGTCCGCGCACAGGGGATACTCAGCCCCAGCATTTT
NA NA TRBJ2-5 15 TRBV6-1 CASSEVWLQKETQYF TGTGCCAGCAGTGAAGTTTGGCTACAGAAAGAGACCCAGTACTTC
NA NA TRBJ1-3 12 TRBV12-5 CASGPSGNTIYF TGTGCTAGTGGCCCCAGTGGAAACACCATATATTTT
NA TRBD2 TRBJ2-7 16 TRBV18 CASSPLRTSGLYEQYF TGTGCCAGCTCACCACTACGGACTAGCGGGCTCTACGAGCAGTACTTC
NA NA TRBJ1-6 15 TRBV30 CAWSVAGGDNSPLHF TGTGCCTGGAGCGTAGCCGGGGGAGACAATTCACCCCTCCACTTT
NA TRBD2 TRBJ2-5 12 TRBV30 CAWSLAGETQYF TGTGCCTGGAGTCTAGCGGGAGAGACCCAGTACTTC
NA TRBD1 TRBJ2-2 15 TRBV11-3 CASSRGQVDTGELFF TGTGCCAGCAGCCGCGGACAGGTGGACACCGGGGAGCTGTTTTTT
NA TRBD1 TRBJ2-7 17 TRBV19 CASSMTGGQGFYYEQYF TGTGCCAGTAGTATGACAGGGGGACAGGGGTTTTACTACGAGCAGTACTTC
NA TRBD2 TRBJ2-7 19 TRBV11-3 CASSFRHPRQREMCDEQYF TGTGCCAGCAGCTTCCGACACCCCCGTCAGCGGGAGATGTGCGACGAGCAGTACTTC
NA NA TRBJ2-2 15 TRBV30 CAWIPVGGSTGELFF TGTGCCTGGATCCCGGTTGGCGGCAGTACCGGGGAGCTGTTTTTT
NA NA TRBJ1-5 15 TRBV5-8 CASSLEQPGNQPQHF TGTGCCAGCAGCTTGGAACAGCCCGGCAATCAGCCCCAGCATTTT
NA NA TRBJ1-6 15 TRBV4-3 CASSQGQALNSPLHF TGCGCCAGCAGCCAAGGACAGGCTTTAAATTCACCCCTCCACTTT
once NA TRBJ2-7 15 TRBV3-1/TRBV3-2 CASSQEGLIPYEQYF TGTGCCAGCAGCCAAGAGGGGCTTATCCCCTACGAGCAGTACTTC
NA TRBD1 TRBJ2-3 17 TRBV28 CASSPVGKGQSTDTQYF TGTGCCAGCAGCCCAGTTGGTAAGGGACAGAGCACAGATACGCAGTATTTT
NA TRBD1 TRBJ1-1 14 TRBV7-6 CASSFGTGETEAFF TGTGCCAGCAGCTTCGGGACAGGGGAGACTGAAGCTTTCTTT
once NA TRBJ1-2 16 TRBV7-2 CASSLGLWPSNYGYTF TGTGCCAGCAGCTTAGGATTATGGCCCTCTAACTATGGCTACACCTTC
NA TRBD1 TRBJ2-3 14 TRBV29-1 CSVGGGRGADTQYF TGCAGCGTTGGAGGGGGCAGGGGAGCAGATACGCAGTATTTT
NA NA TRBJ1-2 15 TRBV7-6 CASSFGGRDNYGYTF TGTGCCAGCAGCTTCGGTGGGAGGGATAACTATGGCTACACCTTC
NA NA TRBJ2-1 14 TRBV5-1 CASSFGQQRNEQFF TGCGCCAGCAGCTTCGGACAACAGCGAAATGAGCAGTTCTTC
NA TRBD2 TRBJ2-1 18 TRBV13 CASSSGTSGSGAYNEQFF TGTGCCAGCAGCTCCGGGACTAGCGGGAGTGGCGCCTACAATGAGCAGTTCTTC
NA TRBD1 TRBJ2-5 15 TRBV11-2 CASSLPGQGPGTQYF TGTGCCAGCAGCTTACCGGGACAGGGGCCGGGGACCCAGTACTTC
NA NA TRBJ2-2 14 TRBV2 CASSETRGMGELFF TGTGCCAGCAGTGAAACCAGGGGCATGGGGGAGCTGTTTTTT
NA NA TRBJ2-2 18 TRBV10-2 CASSEVGRVLPNTGELFF TGCGCCAGCAGTGAGGTGGGCAGGGTCCTACCCAACACCGGGGAGCTGTTTTTT
NA TRBD1 TRBJ1-1 17 TRBV24-1 CATSGLPQGAIVAEAFF TGTGCCACCAGTGGCCTCCCACAGGGGGCGATCGTTGCTGAAGCTTTCTTT
few NA TRBJ2-2 16 TRBV3-1/TRBV3-2 CASSQRGQGGTGELFF TGTGCCAGCAGCCAACGGGGCCAGGGAGGTACCGGGGAGCTGTTTTTT
NA TRBD2 TRBJ2-7 14 TRBV10-3 CAISERGGPYEQYF TGTGCCATCAGTGAGCGGGGGGGGCCCTACGAGCAGTACTTC
NA TRBD2 TRBJ2-1 17 TRBV24-1 CATSEGTSGRAYNEQFF TGTGCCACCAGTGAGGGGACTAGCGGGAGGGCCTACAATGAGCAGTTCTTC
NA TRBD1 TRBJ1-1 13 TRBV3-1/TRBV3-2 CATGDRATTEAFF TGTGCCACCGGGGACAGGGCGACCACTGAAGCTTTCTTT
NA TRBD2 TRBJ2-3 15 TRBV4-3 CASSLLAGGLDTQYF TGCGCCAGCAGCCTTCTAGCGGGAGGGCTGGATACGCAGTATTTT
NA NA TRBJ1-1 14 TRBV30 CAWSGGLAIPEAFF TGTGCCTGGAGTGGAGGGTTGGCGATCCCTGAAGCTTTCTTT
NA NA TRBJ1-1 13 TRBV7-8 CASSLAGSSEAFF TGTGCCAGCAGCTTAGCAGGGAGCTCTGAAGCTTTCTTT
NA TRBD2 TRBJ2-3 15 TRBV19 CASNPSGRLADTQYF TGTGCCAGTAATCCCAGCGGGAGGCTCGCAGATACGCAGTATTTT
NA TRBD2 TRBJ2-7 15 TRBV4-1 CASSQNPSGIYEQYF TGCGCCAGCAGCCAAAATCCTAGCGGGATTTACGAGCAGTACTTC
NA NA TRBJ2-2 16 TRBV10-3 CAISESVERNTGELFF TGTGCCATCAGTGAAAGCGTCGAGCGGAACACCGGGGAGCTGTTTTTT